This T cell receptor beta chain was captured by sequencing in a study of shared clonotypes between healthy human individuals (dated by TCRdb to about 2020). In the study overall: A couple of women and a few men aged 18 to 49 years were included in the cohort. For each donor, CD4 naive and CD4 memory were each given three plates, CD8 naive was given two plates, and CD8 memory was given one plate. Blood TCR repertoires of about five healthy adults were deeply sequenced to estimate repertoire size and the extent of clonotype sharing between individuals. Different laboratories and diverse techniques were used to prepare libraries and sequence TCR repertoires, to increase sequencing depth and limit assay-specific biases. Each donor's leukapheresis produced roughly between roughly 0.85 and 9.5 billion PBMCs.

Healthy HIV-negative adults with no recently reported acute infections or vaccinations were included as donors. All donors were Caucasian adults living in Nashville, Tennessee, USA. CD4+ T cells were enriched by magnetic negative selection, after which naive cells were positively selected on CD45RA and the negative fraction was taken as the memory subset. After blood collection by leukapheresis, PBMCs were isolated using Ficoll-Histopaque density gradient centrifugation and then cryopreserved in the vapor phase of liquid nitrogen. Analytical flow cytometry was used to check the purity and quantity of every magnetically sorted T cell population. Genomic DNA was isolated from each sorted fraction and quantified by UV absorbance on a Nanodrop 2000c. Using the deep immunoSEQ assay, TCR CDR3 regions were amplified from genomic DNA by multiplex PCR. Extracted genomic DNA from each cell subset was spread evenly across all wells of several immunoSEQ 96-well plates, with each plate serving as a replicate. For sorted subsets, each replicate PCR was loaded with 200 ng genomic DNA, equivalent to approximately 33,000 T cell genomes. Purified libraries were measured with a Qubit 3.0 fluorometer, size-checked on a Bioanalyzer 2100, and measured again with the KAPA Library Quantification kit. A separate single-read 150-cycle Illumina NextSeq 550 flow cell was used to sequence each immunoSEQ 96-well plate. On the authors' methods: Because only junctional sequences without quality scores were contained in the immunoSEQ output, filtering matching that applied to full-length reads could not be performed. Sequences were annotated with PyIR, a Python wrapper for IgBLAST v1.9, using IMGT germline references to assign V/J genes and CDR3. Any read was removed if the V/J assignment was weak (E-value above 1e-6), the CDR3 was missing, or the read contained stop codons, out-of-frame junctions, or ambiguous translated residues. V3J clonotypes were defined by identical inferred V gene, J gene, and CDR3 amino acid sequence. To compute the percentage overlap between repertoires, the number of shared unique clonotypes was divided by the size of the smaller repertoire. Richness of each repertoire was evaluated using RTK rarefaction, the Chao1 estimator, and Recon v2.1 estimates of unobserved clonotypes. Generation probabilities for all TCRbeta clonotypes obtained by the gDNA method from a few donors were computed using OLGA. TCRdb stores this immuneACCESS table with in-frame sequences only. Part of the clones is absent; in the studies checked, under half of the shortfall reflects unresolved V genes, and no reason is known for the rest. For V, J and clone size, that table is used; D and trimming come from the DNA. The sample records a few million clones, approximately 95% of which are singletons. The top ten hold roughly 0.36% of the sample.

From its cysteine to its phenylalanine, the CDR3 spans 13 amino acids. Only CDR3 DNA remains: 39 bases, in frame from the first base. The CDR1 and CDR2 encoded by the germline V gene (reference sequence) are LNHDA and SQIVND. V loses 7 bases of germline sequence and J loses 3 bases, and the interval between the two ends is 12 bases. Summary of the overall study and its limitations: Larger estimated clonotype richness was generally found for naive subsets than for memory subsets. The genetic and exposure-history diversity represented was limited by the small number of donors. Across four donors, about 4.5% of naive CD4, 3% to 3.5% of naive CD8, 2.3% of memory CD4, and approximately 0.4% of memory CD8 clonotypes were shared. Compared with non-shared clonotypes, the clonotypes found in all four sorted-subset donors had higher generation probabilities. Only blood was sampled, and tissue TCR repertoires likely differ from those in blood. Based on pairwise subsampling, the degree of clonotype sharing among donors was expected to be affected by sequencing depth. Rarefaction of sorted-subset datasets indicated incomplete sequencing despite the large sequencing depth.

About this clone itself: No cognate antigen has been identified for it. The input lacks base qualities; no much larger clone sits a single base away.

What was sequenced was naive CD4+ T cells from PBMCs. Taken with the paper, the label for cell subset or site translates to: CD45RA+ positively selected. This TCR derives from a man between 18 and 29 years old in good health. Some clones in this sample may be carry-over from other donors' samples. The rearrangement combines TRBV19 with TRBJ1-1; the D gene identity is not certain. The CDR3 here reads CASMGRTDTEAFF. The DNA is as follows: TGTGCCAGTATGGGGAGGACGGACACTGAAGCTTTCTTT. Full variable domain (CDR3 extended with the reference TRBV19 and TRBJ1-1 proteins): DGGITQSPKYLFRKEGQNVTLSCEQNLNHDAMYWYRQDPGQGLRLIYYSQIVNDFQKGDIAEGYSVSREKKESFPLTVTSAQKNPTAFYLCASMGRTDTEAFFGQGTRLTVV.